This entry lists 17 T cell receptor beta chains sequenced from one sample in a study of cytomegalovirus exposure and HLA in healthy donors. 60 Vbeta and 13 Jbeta primers were used in PCR. Generated by immunoSEQ multiplex PCR, the TCRdb table keeps only in-frame clones and is missing some. Of tens of thousands of clones listed, roughly 80% are singletons. Sample: PBMCs. Receptors were obtained from a man aged 25-40 years in good health and CMV-seronegative.

For the CDR3, the DNA is TGTGCCAGCAGTTACGCGCCAGTGGGGGGCTATGGCTACACCTTC. Protein product: CASSYAPVGGYGYTF. The J gene is TRBJ1-2, the V gene TRBV6-5; D is possibly TRBD1 (5 bases). Trimming took off 2 bases at V and 4 bases at J, with 14 bases between the two ends. This CDR3 is built from 15 residues. Germline V gene data show CDR1 as MNHEY and CDR2 as SVGAGI.

This chain connects TRBV4-1 to TRBJ2-7; a weak D match, TRBD1 (6 bases). With 1 base removed from V and 2 bases from J, the gap between germline ends came to 12 bases. There are 15 residues in the CDR3. From germline, CDR1 is MGHRA and CDR2 YSYEKL. CDR3 protein: CASSQAQGLTYEQYF. For the CDR3, the DNA is TGCGCCAGCAGCCAAGCCCAGGGGCTTACCTACGAGCAGTACTTC.

V is TRBV9 and J is TRBJ1-1, with D perhaps TRBD1 (5 bases). With 0 bases removed from V and 11 bases from J, the gap between germline ends came to 17 bases. The CDR3 has 14 amino acids. CDR1 is SGDLS and CDR2 is YYNGEE in the germline V gene. The chain's CDR3 is CASSVEAGTGGAFF. The CDR3 bases are TGTGCCAGCAGCGTAGAAGCAGGGACGGGAGGTGCTTTCTTT.

CDR3 DNA: TGCGCCAGCAGCTTGGTCGGGGGGGAGACCCAGTACTTC. Translated, it gives CASSLVGGETQYF. This chain connects TRBV5-1 to TRBJ2-5; 7 positions agree with TRBD2. Germline V gene lookup returns CDR1 SGHRS and CDR2 YFSETQ. CDR3 size: 13 residues. J gave up 5 bases and V 0 bases, and 1 base lay outside the gene matches.

The genes are TRBV7-2 and TRBJ2-5; 8 bases are shared with TRBD2. This CDR3 is 15 amino acids long. Unmatched junction bases numbered 6, after V lost 5 bases and J lost 1 base. Germline loops: CDR1 SGHTA, CDR2 FQGNSA. The CDR3 DNA reads as TGTGCCAGCAGCGAAACTAGCGGCCCCCAAGAGACCCAGTACTTC. Amino acids: CASSETSGPQETQYF.

The chain joins TRBV9 to TRBJ2-1; 8 bases line up with TRBD2. V shed 0 bases and J 2 bases; nucleotides not matched to a gene: 7. The germline V gene encodes CDR1 SGDLS and CDR2 YYNGEE. The CDR3 extends over 17 amino acids. CDR3 residues: CASSVGTTSGTYNEQFF. CDR3 nucleotide sequence: TGTGCCAGCAGCGTAGGAACCACTAGCGGTACCTACAATGAGCAGTTCTTC.

This rearrangement joins TRBV2 to TRBJ2-7, with D maybe TRBD2 (7 bases). CDR3 length: 13 amino acids. Trimming took off 7 bases at V and 3 bases at J, with 13 bases between the two ends. Germline V gene data show CDR1 as SNHLY and CDR2 as FYNNEI. The CDR3 spells CASTGGDNYEQYF. As DNA, the CDR3 is TGTGCCAGCACGGGGGGCGATAACTACGAGCAGTACTTC. The variable domain in full, with the rest retrieved from reference TRBV2 and TRBJ2-7, is EPEVTQTPSHQVTQMGQEVILRCVPISNHLYFYWYRQILGQKVEFLVSFYNNEISEKSEIFDDQFSVERPDGSNFTLKIRSTKLEDSAMYFCASTGGDNYEQYFGPGTRLTVT.

The chain joins TRBV28 to TRBJ2-7, with TRBD1 matching over 8 bases. Germline V gene sequence: CDR1 MDHEN, CDR2 SYDVKM. V was clipped by 6 bases and J by 3 bases; unmatched bases: 10. The CDR3 extends over 15 amino acids. This CDR3 is CASSPITGGFYEQYF. CDR3 DNA sequence: TGTGCCAGCAGCCCTATTACAGGGGGGTTCTACGAGCAGTACTTC.

The genes are TRBV6-5 and TRBJ1-4; a possible D gene is TRBD1 (5 bases). Between the trimmed V and J ends, which lost 10 bases and 4 bases, there was a span of 16 bases. The CDR3 has 14 residues. CDR1 and CDR2 from the germline V gene are MNHEY and SVGAGI. CDR3 nucleotides: TGTGCCATATCCGCGGAGGGGAATAATGAAAAACTGTTTTTT. Its translation: CAISAEGNNEKLFF.

The J gene is TRBJ2-4, the V gene TRBV28; 7 nucleotides agree with TRBD1. Germline loops: CDR1 MDHEN, CDR2 SYDVKM. V was pared by 5 bases and J by 4 bases, with 5 bases of the junction left unmatched. The CDR3 runs to 14 residues. The CDR3 loop reads CASSGEGAKNIQYF. The DNA for the CDR3 is TGTGCCAGCAGTGGCGAGGGGGCGAAAAACATTCAGTACTTC.

The CDR3 region has the DNA TGTGCCAGCAGGTCAGAAAACCGCTACGAGCAGTACTTC. It specifies CASRSENRYEQYF. This chain uses TRBV11-2 with TRBJ2-7; the D is unclear. V lost 6 bases, J lost 3 bases, and 12 bases lay in between. Per the germline V gene, CDR1 is SGHAT and CDR2 is FQNNGV. CDR3 size: 13 residues. Full variable domain (remainder filled in from reference TRBV11-2 and TRBJ2-7): EAGVAQSPRYKIIEKRQSVAFWCNPISGHATLYWYQQILGQGPKLLIQFQNNGVVDDSQLPKDRFSAERLKGVDSTLKIQPAKLEDSAVYLCASRSENRYEQYFGPGTRLTVT.

V is TRBV6-5 and J is TRBJ2-3, with D possibly being TRBD2 (5 bases). CDR3 length: 16 residues. The germline CDR1 and CDR2 sequences are MNHEY and SVGAGI. Deletions cut 4 bases from V and 0 bases from J, with 14 bases between. The CDR3 spells CASSLTHSESTDTQYF. CDR3 nucleotides: TGTGCCAGCAGTTTGACCCATAGCGAAAGCACAGATACGCAGTATTTT.

The V call is TRBV29-1, the J call TRBJ2-3, with 9 bases fitting TRBD1. The CDR3 extends over 18 amino acids. Looked up from germline, CDR1 is SQVTM and CDR2 is ANQGSEA. The V gene end was trimmed by 0 bases and the J gene end by 3 bases; junction bases not matched to a gene: 13. CDR3 coding DNA: TGCAGCGTTGAAGATGGGGTTTGGTTCGGACAGGGGACAGATACGCAGTATTTT. Its translation is CSVEDGVWFGQGTDTQYF.

The chain recombines TRBV19 with TRBJ1-5; 7 positions match TRBD1. Germline CDR1 reads LNHDA; CDR2 reads SQIVND (reference sequence). The CDR3 covers 12 residues. J lost 3 bases, V lost 9 bases, and 2 bases had no gene match. The CDR3: CASGQDNQPQHF. The CDR3 bases are TGTGCCAGCGGACAGGACAATCAGCCCCAGCATTTT.

This clone appeared a single time. The chain recombines TRBV5-1 with TRBJ1-1; 8 bases map to TRBD1. V gave up 5 bases and J gave up 1 base; unmatched junction bases: 4. The CDR3 covers 14 residues. Germline V gene sequence: CDR1 SGHRS, CDR2 YFSETQ. CDR3 DNA: TGCGCCAGCAGGTGGACAGGGCAGAACACTGAAGCTTTCTTT. This translates into CASRWTGQNTEAFF.

J is TRBJ2-7 and V is TRBV5-1; D gene ambiguous. V was cut by 0 bases and J by 4 bases, with 8 bases left in between. The length of the CDR3 is 13 residues. Germline lookup yields CDR1 SGHRS and CDR2 YFSETQ. The DNA of the CDR3 is TGCGCCAGCAGCTTGGACACAGTTTACGAGCAGTACTTC. Its translation is CASSLDTVYEQYF.

This clone was seen only a few times. The J gene is TRBJ2-3, the V gene TRBV10-3; 9 bases are a match to TRBD1. Germline V gene sequence: CDR1 ENHRY, CDR2 SYGVKD. The CDR3 is 18 amino acids. The ends lost 0 bases at V and 4 bases at J; junction bases unmatched: 11. CDR3 protein: CAISESSFGTGTSDTQYF. The CDR3 nucleotides are TGTGCCATCAGTGAGTCTTCATTTGGGACAGGGACCTCAGATACGCAGTATTTT.